The next 20 T cell receptor beta chains were all read from a single sample in a study of shared clonotypes between healthy human individuals (dated by TCRdb to about 2020). Library prep was done by the immunoSEQ multiplex PCR assay. TCRdb stores this immuneACCESS table with in-frame sequences only. Part of the clones is absent; in the studies checked, under half of the shortfall reflects unresolved V genes, and no reason is known for the rest. This sample has roughly 2.2 million clones in its table, and approximately 93% of those were observed once. The top ten clonotypes cover 0.35% to 0.5% of the sample. Sequenced material: naive CD4+ T cells from PBMCs. This sample's cell subset or site label indicates: CD45RA+ positively selected. The receptor source for this set is a young man in good health. Some clones in this sample may be carry-over from other donors' samples.

V gene TRBV20-1 combines with J gene TRBJ2-7, with D maybe TRBD1 (6 bases). CDR3 length equals 11 residues. The V gene's germline CDR1 is DFQATT and CDR2 SNEGSKA (reference sequence). Trimming left V 4 bases short and J 6 bases short, with 10 bases between. The CDR3 loop reads CSATPRGEQYF. The CDR3 bases are TGCAGTGCTACACCCAGGGGCGAGCAGTACTTC.

V and J are TRBV6-1 and TRBJ2-1; D possibly corresponds to TRBD1 (6 bases). Trimming removed 2 bases from V and 8 bases from J, with 19 bases in between. Germline V CDR1 and CDR2: MNHNS, SASEGT. The length of the CDR3 is 16 residues. In DNA form, the CDR3 reads TGTGCCAGCAGTGAACCTTACCCAGGGGTAGGCTATGAGCAGTTCTTC. This sequence encodes CASSEPYPGVGYEQFF.

The chain links TRBV28 to TRBJ2-7; weak D call: TRBD2 (5 bases). Between the trimmed V and J ends, which lost 5 bases and 3 bases, there was a span of 8 bases. This CDR3 contains 12 residues. CDR1 is MDHEN and CDR2 is SYDVKM in the germline V gene. This CDR3 reads CASSRGFYEQYF. CDR3 coding DNA: TGTGCCAGCAGTCGGGGTTTCTACGAGCAGTACTTC.

The gene calls are TRBV21-1 and TRBJ2-7; TRBD1 is the table's D call and was not checked against the DNA. TRBV21-1 is an annotated pseudogene. The CDR3 covers 14 residues. CDR3 bases: TGTGCCAGCAGCACTTGGACAGGGGAGGACGAGCAGTACTTC. This sequence encodes CASSTWTGEDEQYF.

V and J are TRBV14 and TRBJ1-2, with a tentative D call TRBD1 (5 bases). Per germline, CDR1 SGHDN and CDR2 FVKESK. The CDR3 extends over 15 amino acids. The V and J ends lost 3 bases and 8 bases respectively, with 19 bases between them. CDR3 residues: CASSHALRGTGGYTF. The CDR3 DNA is TGTGCCAGCAGCCATGCCCTCCGGGGGACGGGGGGCTACACCTTC. Combining the CDR3 with reference TRBV14 and TRBJ1-2 gives the whole variable domain EAGVTQFPSHSVIEKGQTVTLRCDPISGHDNLYWYRRVMGKEIKFLLHFVKESKQDESGMPNNRFLAERTGGTYSTLKVQPAELEDSGVYFCASSHALRGTGGYTFGSGTRLTVV.

The genes are TRBV5-1 and TRBJ1-2, with 8 bases identical to TRBD1. The CDR3 covers 13 residues. V lost 5 bases, J lost 8 bases, and 8 bases stayed unmatched. Germline V gene sequence: CDR1 SGHRS, CDR2 YFSETQ. DNA of the CDR3: TGCGCCAGCAGTCCAGGGGGCGCGAAAGGCTACACCTTC. It translates to CASSPGGAKGYTF.

This chain links TRBV27 with TRBJ2-5; 7 bases are a match to TRBD1. The CDR3 covers 15 residues. Germline CDR1 and CDR2: MNHEY and SMNVEV (reference sequence). V lost 3 bases, J lost 2 bases, and 6 bases stayed unmatched. CDR3 loop: CASSFWDRIQETQYF. CDR3 DNA: TGTGCCAGCAGTTTTTGGGACAGAATACAAGAGACCCAGTACTTC.

The chain combines TRBV4-3 with TRBJ2-3; 14 bases line up with TRBD2. The CDR3 is made up of 21 amino acids. Looked up from germline, CDR1 is LGHNA and CDR2 is YSLEER. Trimming took 3 bases from V and 5 from J; bases not matched to a gene: 19. The CDR3 DNA reads TGCGCCAGCAGCCACTACCGCCGGACTAGCGGGAGGTCCGGTTGGGGAGATACGCAGTATTTT. Its translation is CASSHYRRTSGRSGWGDTQYF.

V and J are TRBV6-6 and TRBJ1-1; no firm D call. The CDR3 extends over 13 amino acids. The V end lost 0 bases, the J end lost 11 bases, and 13 bases lay between the germline ends. Per the germline V gene, CDR1 is MNHNY and CDR2 is SVGAGI (reference sequence). The CDR3: CASSYSPVNLAFF. CDR3 coding DNA: TGTGCCAGCAGTTACTCACCCGTTAATTTGGCTTTCTTT.

The chain combines TRBV7-9 with TRBJ1-2, with a weak D call TRBD1 (5 bases). The CDR3 has 14 amino acids. V was pared by 4 bases and J by 7 bases, with 16 bases between. Germline-derived CDR1 and CDR2 are SEHNR and FQNEAQ (reference sequence). The CDR3 spells CASSSRAFSVGYTF. The CDR3 region has the DNA TGTGCCAGCAGCTCCAGGGCCTTTTCTGTTGGCTACACCTTC.

This chain joins TRBV6-6 and TRBJ2-7; possibly TRBD1 for D (6 bases). This CDR3 is built from 14 residues. Germline assignment: CDR1 MNHNY and CDR2 SVGAGI (reference sequence). The V end was cut by 7 bases, the J end by 1 base, with 14 bases between. CDR3 in amino acids: CASTLTGTSYEQYF. As DNA, the CDR3 is TGTGCCAGCACCCTGACAGGAACGTCCTACGAGCAGTACTTC.

The gene calls are TRBV9 and TRBJ2-2, with D perhaps TRBD2 (6 bases). The germline V gene has CDR1 SGDLS and CDR2 YYNGEE. This CDR3 is 14 amino acids long. Trimming took 7 bases from V and 2 from J, leaving 12 bases between them. The CDR3 bases are TGTGCCAGCCGGCGGGACGGCAACACCGGGGAGCTGTTTTTT. Amino acid sequence: CASRRDGNTGELFF.

The chain has TRBV25-1 and TRBJ1-2; no reliable D call. This CDR3 has 13 amino acids. Germline V gene data show CDR1 as MGHDK and CDR2 as SYGVNS. The germline V and J ends were trimmed by 6 bases and 0 bases, with 8 bases remaining between them. CDR3 bases: TGTGCCAGCAGCTCTACTTCTAACTATGGCTACACCTTC. It translates to CASSSTSNYGYTF.

The V gene is TRBV4-3, the J gene TRBJ2-3; tentatively, D is TRBD1 (6 bases). Trimming left V 0 bases short and J 4 bases short, with 17 bases between. Germline CDR1 and CDR2: LGHNA and YSLEER. The CDR3 runs to 17 residues. CDR3 nucleotides: TGCGCCAGCAGCCAAGATCTTTTTGAGGACAGACCAGATACGCAGTATTTT. It translates to CASSQDLFEDRPDTQYF.

V and J are TRBV6-5 and TRBJ2-3; D remains unclear. V was clipped by 4 bases and J by 6 bases, with 5 bases between them. The germline V gene encodes CDR1 MNHEY and CDR2 SVGAGI. This CDR3 region has 11 residues. The CDR3 here is CASSSRDTQYF. CDR3 nucleotides: TGTGCCAGCAGTTCGAGGGATACGCAGTATTTT.

This clone was observed a single time. The chain employs TRBV6-5 and TRBJ1-5; D possibly corresponds to TRBD1 (5 bases). The CDR3 runs 14 residues. Germline CDR1 is MNHEY and CDR2 is SVGAGI. The V and J ends lost 6 bases and 0 bases respectively, with 9 bases between them. CDR3 sequence (DNA): TGTGCCAGCAGACGAGACAGTAGCAATCAGCCCCAGCATTTT. Amino acid sequence: CASRRDSSNQPQHF.

J is TRBJ2-5 and V is TRBV14; no clear D. Trimming took 2 bases from V and 1 from J, leaving 8 bases between them. Germline V gives CDR1 SGHDN, CDR2 FVKESK. This CDR3 spans 14 amino acids. The CDR3 bases are TGTGCCAGCAGCCAACCACAGTCCCAAGAGACCCAGTACTTC. Translating gives CASSQPQSQETQYF.

J is TRBJ2-7 and V is TRBV7-9; 12 bases align to TRBD1. Germline trimming cut 1 base from V and 6 bases from J; bases unmatched to any gene: 1. Germline V gene lookup returns CDR1 SEHNR and CDR2 FQNEAQ (reference sequence). CDR3 length: 14 residues. CDR3 in amino acids: CASSLGDRGREQYF. The CDR3, as DNA: TGTGCCAGCAGCTTAGGGGACAGGGGGCGCGAGCAGTACTTC.

The chain is built from TRBV30 and TRBJ2-5; TRBD2 is a possible D gene (6 bases). Per the germline V gene, CDR1 is GTSNPN and CDR2 is SVGIG (reference sequence). The CDR3 consists of 17 residues. V lost 1 base, J lost 5 bases, and 23 bases lay in between. The CDR3 sequence: CAWSGQSRGGPRETQYF. The CDR3 bases are TGTGCCTGGAGTGGTCAATCTCGTGGAGGGCCCCGGGAGACCCAGTACTTC.

V usage is TRBV15 and J usage is TRBJ2-1; D is undetermined. CDR3 size: 14 residues. V was shortened by 6 bases and J by 0 bases, with 9 bases between the two germline ends. Germline V gene data show CDR1 as LNHNV and CDR2 as YYDKDF (reference sequence). CDR3 DNA sequence: TGTGCCACCAGTCGTGCCGACTCCTACAATGAGCAGTTCTTC. Its translation is CATSRADSYNEQFF.